Listed here is a single T cell receptor beta chain. What it recognizes is unknown. Measured with immunoSEQ multiplex PCR; TCRdb has only the in-frame clones, and not every one. The sample consists of a few hundred thousand clones, just over 90% of them appearing once. The V gene's germline CDR1 is SGHVS and CDR2 FQNEAQ. The CDR3 is 14 residues long. The V and J ends lost 1 base and 4 bases respectively, with 9 bases between them. This entry comes from a study of T cell responses to AZD1222 COVID-19 vaccine. Study outcomes and limitations: Females outnumbered males among donors, who were mostly white British; clonal diversity was possibly underestimated. Only after the peak T cell response were repertoires sampled.

The TCR comes from an adult in good health. The specimen comprised peripheral blood, sampled on day 0 of AZD1222 vaccination. J is TRBJ2-3 and V is TRBV7-8, with a tentative D call TRBD2 (6 bases). The CDR3 region is CASSLDRRADTQYF. The CDR3 DNA sequence: TGTGCCAGCAGCTTAGACAGGAGGGCAGATACGCAGTATTTT.